A selection of T cell receptor beta chains follows, all from one sample in a study of OX40 agonist ivuxolimab in advanced cancers. Sequenced by immunoSEQ multiplex PCR; TCRdb stores in-frame clones only, minus some. The repertoire holds tens of thousands of clones, about 88% seen once, with around 2.1% in the top ten. The source material was CD4+ or CD8+ T cells sorted from blood, sampled in a trial of the OX40 agonist ivuxolimab. Receptors originate from an adult with an advanced solid tumor such as melanoma, head and neck, liver or kidney cancer. Each CDR3 is given with its conserved first and last residue. A D gene is named only where the DNA matches it firmly. Not every row has a clone size; where given, it reads once, few, many or a size class.

TRBV5-1,few,TRBJ2-4,-,TGCGCCAGCAGCTTGGAGGCGGGCCTTAGTTCTCTAGCCAAAAACATTCAGTACTTC,CASSLEAGLSSLAKNIQYF
TRBV5-8,-,TRBJ2-7,-,TGTGCCAGCAGCAGGACAGTCGAGCAGTACTTC,CASSRTVEQYF
TRBV6-1,-,TRBJ2-5,TRBD2,TGTGCCAGCAGTGAGAGAGCGGGAGGGCGAGAGACCCAGTACTTC,CASSERAGGRETQYF
TRBV28,-,TRBJ2-5,TRBD1,TGTGCCAGCAGTCACCAGGACAGGGCGGTAGAGACCCAGTACTTC,CASSHQDRAVETQYF
TRBV19,-,TRBJ1-2,-,TGTGCCAGTAGCTTAGGGAGGGGCGCCGACTATGGCTACACCTTC,CASSLGRGADYGYTF
TRBV19,once,TRBJ1-3,-,TGTGCCAGTAGTATGGGTCAGGTCGGAAACACCATATATTTT,CASSMGQVGNTIYF
TRBV27,-,TRBJ2-7,-,TGTGCCAGCCGCGGTAAGGGAGTAGGCTCCTACGAGCAGTACTTC,CASRGKGVGSYEQYF
TRBV11-2,few,TRBJ2-1,TRBD2,TGTGCCAGCAGCCTAGGACTAGTTTGGGACAATGAGCAGTTCTTC,CASSLGLVWDNEQFF
TRBV10-3,-,TRBJ2-3,-,TGTGCCATCAGGGGCACAGATACGCAGTATTTT,CAIRGTDTQYF
TRBV5-1,-,TRBJ2-7,TRBD1,TGCGCCAGCAGCTTGTCTCCGGGACAGGGCTACGAGCAGTACTTC,CASSLSPGQGYEQYF
TRBV11-2,-,TRBJ1-1,-,TGTGCCAGCAGCTTAGATCTCAACACTGAAGCTTTCTTT,CASSLDLNTEAFF
TRBV14,-,TRBJ2-1,TRBD2,TGTGCCAGCAGCCCCTCCCTAGCGGGGGGCCAGGAGCAGTTCTTC,CASSPSLAGGQEQFF
TRBV9,-,TRBJ2-3,TRBD2,TGTGCCAGCAGCGTAGAGGCGGGAGGGAACACAGATACGCAGTATTTT,CASSVEAGGNTDTQYF
TRBV28,-,TRBJ2-7,TRBD1,TGTGCCAGCAGCGCAGGGGGCGCAATCTACGAGCAGTACTTC,CASSAGGAIYEQYF
TRBV27,-,TRBJ2-3,-,TGTGCCAGCAGTGCGCTCGGCCGAGATACGCAGTATTTT,CASSALGRDTQYF
TRBV7-8,-,TRBJ2-1,TRBD1,TGTGCCAGCAGCTCGAGACAGGGGGCGTACAATGAGCAGTTCTTC,CASSSRQGAYNEQFF
TRBV28,-,TRBJ1-6,-,TGTGCCAGCAGCCCACAGGGAAGGGGTAGGGATTCACCCCTCCACTTT,CASSPQGRGRDSPLHF
TRBV19,-,TRBJ1-1,-,TGTGCCAGTAGTATAGGATCTCAGAACACTGAAGCTTTCTTT,CASSIGSQNTEAFF
TRBV6-6,-,TRBJ2-1,TRBD2,TGTGCCAGCAGTTACGCCCCGGCGGGGGGCCCGGATGAGCAGTTCTTC,CASSYAPAGGPDEQFF
TRBV7-3,-,TRBJ2-7,-,TGTGCCAGCAGCCCCACAGTTCCTTCCTACGAGCAGTACTTC,CASSPTVPSYEQYF
TRBV6-5,-,TRBJ1-5,TRBD1,TGTGCCAGCAGTAAGACAGGGGGCAATCAGCCCCAGCATTTT,CASSKTGGNQPQHF
TRBV7-3,-,TRBJ2-2,-,TGTGCCAGCAGCTTAGGGGGGCAGCGCCAGAGCAGGGAGCTGTTTTTT,CASSLGGQRQSRELFF
TRBV5-4,-,TRBJ1-1,-,TGTGCCAGCAGCTTAGTGGCACGGAACACTGAAGCTTTCTTT,CASSLVARNTEAFF
TRBV27,-,TRBJ2-2,-,TGTGCCAGCAGTCCCCTGGGGGGCGGGGAGCTGTTTTTT,CASSPLGGGELFF
TRBV18,-,TRBJ2-1,TRBD1,TGTGCCAGCTCCACACAGGGGATACTTGGCAATGAGCAGTTCTTC,CASSTQGILGNEQFF
TRBV28,-,TRBJ2-2,-,TGTGCCAGCAGTACTAGTGGGGACACCGGGGAGCTGTTTTTT,CASSTSGDTGELFF
TRBV6-6,-,TRBJ1-5,-,TGTGCCAGCAATCTGGACACACGGCAGCCCCAGCATTTT,CASNLDTRQPQHF
TRBV19,-,TRBJ1-1,-,TGTGCCAGTAGTATAGATCGGGACACTGAAGCTTTCTTT,CASSIDRDTEAFF